Presented here are 27 T cell receptor beta chains from one specimen sequenced in a study of control samples from healthy donors and cancer patients. Sequencing was performed with immunoSEQ multiplex PCR; in TCRdb, only in-frame clones are kept and a portion is missing. Among about 51,000 clones, 80% were seen once, and the ten largest hold over 9.5%. The sequenced material came from blood. All receptors come from a man between 65 and 85 years old in good health.

The chain carries TRBV11-2 and TRBJ2-3; 13 positions agree with TRBD2. J was trimmed by 5 bases and V by 5 bases; bases with no gene match: 7. Germline CDR1 is SGHAT and CDR2 is FQNNGV. The CDR3 contains 16 residues. CDR3 in DNA: TGTGCCAGCAGCCCCCCGGGACTAGCGGGGAAAGATACGCAGTATTTT. It translates to CASSPPGLAGKDTQYF.

The chain joins TRBV28 to TRBJ1-3, with a weak D call TRBD1 (5 bases). The CDR3 totals 12 residues. CDR1 and CDR2 (germline): MDHEN, SYDVKM. V was shortened by 6 bases and J by 11 bases, with 14 bases between the two germline ends. The CDR3 nucleotides are TGTGCCAGCAGCCCTAGTCGGACATCCATATATTTT. Its translation is CASSPSRTSIYF.

This clone was seen only once. This sequence joins TRBV5-1 and TRBJ2-3, with 14 positions matching TRBD2. CDR3 size: 14 residues. After removal of 5 bases from V and 5 bases from J, the junction contained 1 base not matched to a gene. The germline V gene has CDR1 SGHRS and CDR2 YFSETQ. CDR3 bases: TGCGCCAGCAGGGGGACTAGCGGGGGAGATACGCAGTATTTT. It is translated as CASRGTSGGDTQYF.

A few counts support this clone. The CDR3 bases are TGTGCCAGCTCATCGGGACAGGCGGATAGCAATCAGCCCCAGCATTTT. Its translation: CASSSGQADSNQPQHF. The genes are TRBV18 and TRBJ1-5; 8 bases align to TRBD1. The germline V gene encodes CDR1 KGHSH and CDR2 LQKENI. The V segment lost 5 bases and the J segment 0 bases; nucleotides outside the gene matches: 6. CDR3 length: 16 residues. The entire variable domain, with the rest obtained from reference TRBV18 and TRBJ1-5, is as follows: NAGVMQNPRHLVRRRGQEARLRCSPMKGHSHVYWYRQLPEEGLKFMVYLQKENIIDESGMPKERFSAEFPKEGPSILRIQQVVRGDSAAYFCASSSGQADSNQPQHFGDGTRLSIL.

The chain joins TRBV24-1 to TRBJ2-1, with D perhaps matching TRBD1 (6 bases). The CDR3 has 14 amino acids. Trimming took 3 bases from V and 7 from J, leaving 12 bases between them. Germline V CDR1 and CDR2: KGHDR, SFDVKD. CDR3 nucleotide sequence: TGTGCCACCAGTGATCCCATGGGGGCAAATGAGCAGTTCTTC. It is translated as CATSDPMGANEQFF.

V and J are TRBV30 and TRBJ2-2; TRBD2 is a possible D gene (6 bases). Germline V gene lookup returns CDR1 GTSNPN and CDR2 SVGIG (reference sequence). V lost 4 bases and J lost 8, with 17 bases in between. This CDR3 has 14 amino acids. The DNA of the CDR3 is TGTGCCTGGACCACCTCGGGGAGGCCTGGGGAGCTGTTTTTT. This gives the protein CAWTTSGRPGELFF.

Only a few counts were recorded for this clone. The rearrangement joins TRBV2 to TRBJ2-1, with unresolved D. The CDR3 is made up of 14 amino acids. Looked up from germline, CDR1 is SNHLY and CDR2 is FYNNEI. The V end lost 5 bases, the J end lost 8 bases, and 16 bases lay between the germline ends. CDR3 sequence (DNA): TGTGCCAGCAGTCCGGGTATCCGGAATGATGAGCAGTTCTTC. Its protein is CASSPGIRNDEQFF.

A few counts support this clone. The V call is TRBV7-2, the J call TRBJ2-1; 9 positions agree with TRBD2. The CDR3 contains 15 residues. Germline CDR1 is SGHTA and CDR2 is FQGNSA. V dropped 1 base and J dropped 4; count of bases not matched to a gene: 2. CDR3 coding DNA: TGTGCCAGCAGCTTAGTAGCGGGGGTTTACAATGAGCAGTTCTTC. Amino acids: CASSLVAGVYNEQFF. The full variable domain, its missing parts supplied by reference TRBV7-2 and TRBJ2-1, is GAGVSQSPSNKVTEKGKDVELRCDPISGHTALYWYRQSLGQGLEFLIYFQGNSAPDKSGLPSDRFSAERTGGSVSTLTIQRTQQEDSAVYLCASSLVAGVYNEQFFGPGTRLTVL.

About this clone itself: The sample has other DNA sequences that encode this CDR3 too. The CDR3 DNA sequence: TGTGCCAGCAGTCGACTAGCGGGGGGCCGCACAGATACGCAGTATTTT. It yields the protein CASSRLAGGRTDTQYF. The chain is built from TRBV6-6 and TRBJ2-3; 13 bases line up with TRBD2. V shed 5 bases, J shed 1 base, and the junction held 3 bases outside the gene matches. Per germline, CDR1 MNHNY and CDR2 SVGAGI (reference sequence). The CDR3 is 16 residues long.

V usage is TRBV18 and J usage is TRBJ1-4, with TRBD1 matching 7 bases. This CDR3 comprises 15 residues. CDR1 is KGHSH and CDR2 is LQKENI in the germline V gene. The ends lost 5 bases at V and 7 bases at J; junction bases unmatched: 10. CDR3 coding DNA: TGTGCCAGCTCAGAGCGGACAGGCGGGGGTGAAAAACTGTTTTTT. Its protein is CASSERTGGGEKLFF.

V is TRBV7-2 and J is TRBJ2-5, with D perhaps matching TRBD1 (5 bases). The CDR3 sequence is 14 residues long. The ends were cut back, 4 bases at V and 2 bases at J, with 11 bases in the middle. From germline, CDR1 is SGHTA and CDR2 FQGNSA. For the CDR3, the DNA is TGTGCCAGCAGCTACCAATCAGGGCAAGAGACCCAGTACTTC. This codes for CASSYQSGQETQYF.

This CDR3 reads CASTYRVGYGYTF. The CDR3 nucleotides are TGTGCCAGCACTTACAGGGTCGGCTATGGCTACACCTTC. The chain combines TRBV2 with TRBJ1-2; D might be TRBD1 (6 bases). The CDR3 runs 13 residues. Trimming stripped 7 bases from V and 4 bases from J, with 13 bases between. Germline V gene data show CDR1 as SNHLY and CDR2 as FYNNEI.

This chain connects TRBV10-3 to TRBJ1-1, with unresolved D. Between the trimmed V and J ends, which lost 2 bases and 2 bases, there was a span of 0 bases. The CDR3 extends over 11 amino acids. CDR1 is ENHRY, CDR2 SYGVKD, per germline. CDR3 sequence reads: CAISENTEAFF. The CDR3 DNA reads as TGTGCCATCAGTGAGAACACTGAAGCTTTCTTT.

J is TRBJ2-2 and V is TRBV19; 15 nucleotides match TRBD2. J lost 0 bases, V lost 4 bases, and 6 bases had no gene match. CDR3 size: 19 residues. CDR1 and CDR2 (germline): LNHDA, SQIVND (reference sequence). The CDR3, as DNA: TGTGCCAGTAGTACTCCGGGACTAGCGGGAGGAACGAACACCGGGGAGCTGTTTTTT. Amino acid sequence: CASSTPGLAGGTNTGELFF.

The rearrangement joins TRBV5-8 to TRBJ2-6; the D is unclear. Germline assignment: CDR1 SGHTS and CDR2 YDEGEE. The V and J ends lost 6 bases and 4 bases respectively, with 8 bases between them. The CDR3 covers 13 residues. Written as DNA, the CDR3 is TGTGCCAGCATCCTGGCCGGGGCCAACGTCCTGACTTTC. This codes for CASILAGANVLTF.

The V gene is TRBV11-2, the J gene TRBJ2-1; no clear D. CDR3 size: 14 residues. The germline V gene has CDR1 SGHAT and CDR2 FQNNGV. Trimming stripped 1 base from V and 8 bases from J, with 12 bases between. CDR3 protein: CASSLVVSWDEQFF. Here the CDR3 DNA reads TGTGCCAGCAGCTTAGTGGTTAGTTGGGATGAGCAGTTCTTC.

This chain uses TRBV5-1 with TRBJ2-2; no clear D gene. CDR1 is SGHRS, CDR2 YFSETQ, per germline. Trimming took 0 bases from V and 5 from J, leaving 5 bases between them. The CDR3 covers 13 residues. For the CDR3, the DNA is TGCGCCAGCAGCTTGGCAGAGACCGGGGAGCTGTTTTTT. Protein sequence: CASSLAETGELFF. Full variable domain (missing parts from reference TRBV5-1 and TRBJ2-2): KAGVTQTPRYLIKTRGQQVTLSCSPISGHRSVSWYQQTPGQGLQFLFEYFSETQRNKGNFPGRFSGRQFSNSRSEMNVSTLELGDSALYLCASSLAETGELFFGEGSRLTVL.

Notes on this clone: The sample contains more than one DNA sequence encoding this CDR3. This chain uses TRBV11-3 with TRBJ1-1, with D maybe TRBD1 (5 bases). Germline loops: CDR1 SGHNT, CDR2 YENEEA. Trimming took off 0 bases at V and 1 base at J, with 9 bases between the two ends. The CDR3 is 15 amino acids. As DNA, the CDR3 is TGTGCCAGCAGCTTAGACCTTACAGGGAACACTGAAGCTTTCTTT. Protein sequence: CASSLDLTGNTEAFF.

This clone was seen once. The gene calls are TRBV28 and TRBJ1-5; the D gene is possibly TRBD1 (5 bases). Germline V gene data show CDR1 as MDHEN and CDR2 as SYDVKM. This CDR3 comprises 20 residues. Between the trimmed V and J ends, which lost 4 bases and 0 bases, there was a span of 25 bases. The DNA for the CDR3 is TGTGCCAGCAGTTCTCGGACATCGGGGTACAGGTCGACTAGCAATCAGCCCCAGCATTTT. It translates to CASSSRTSGYRSTSNQPQHF.

This chain connects TRBV2 to TRBJ2-1; no definite D call. Trimming took off 1 base at V and 9 bases at J, with 4 bases between the two ends. The CDR3 loop spans 11 amino acids. The germline V gene encodes CDR1 SNHLY and CDR2 FYNNEI. The CDR3 is CASSEEGEQFF. The CDR3 DNA follows: TGTGCCAGCAGTGAAGAGGGTGAGCAGTTCTTC. The variable domain in full, completed from reference TRBV2 and TRBJ2-1, reads EPEVTQTPSHQVTQMGQEVILRCVPISNHLYFYWYRQILGQKVEFLVSFYNNEISEKSEIFDDQFSVERPDGSNFTLKIRSTKLEDSAMYFCASSEEGEQFFGPGTRLTVL.

The chain couples TRBV5-7 to TRBJ2-1, with 9 bases aligning to TRBD2. TRBV5-7 is placed among ORFs of uncertain function. The V and J ends lost 2 bases and 6 bases, in that order; junction bases with no gene match: 6. This CDR3 is 15 amino acids long. CDR3: CASSLGSGRSNEQFF. Here the CDR3 DNA reads TGTGCCAGCAGCTTAGGTAGCGGGAGATCCAATGAGCAGTTCTTC.

For the CDR3, the DNA is TGTGCCAGCAGCGTAGCTGGAGGACTAAACTACGAGCAGTACTTC. As protein: CASSVAGGLNYEQYF. The chain recombines TRBV9 with TRBJ2-7; TRBD2 is a possible D gene (6 bases). This CDR3 region has 15 residues. The V gene lost 0 bases and the J gene lost 3 bases, with 13 bases spanning the gap. Germline V gives CDR1 SGDLS, CDR2 YYNGEE. Looking up the rest from reference TRBV9 and TRBJ2-7 gives the full variable domain: DSGVTQTPKHLITATGQRVTLRCSPRSGDLSVYWYQQSLDQGLQFLIQYYNGEERAKGNILERFSAQQFPDLHSELNLSSLELGDSALYFCASSVAGGLNYEQYFGPGTRLTVT.

The chain carries TRBV6-5 and TRBJ1-2, with D tentatively TRBD1 (6 bases). Germline lookup yields CDR1 MNHEY and CDR2 SVGAGI. The V and J ends lost 7 bases and 8 bases respectively, with 23 bases between them. The CDR3 totals 15 residues. This CDR3 is CASTPGGAGAVGYTF. In DNA form, the CDR3 reads TGTGCCAGCACACCCGGTGGGGCAGGGGCCGTGGGCTACACCTTC.

The chain is built from TRBV19 and TRBJ2-6, with 11 bases fitting TRBD1. The CDR3 spans 16 residues. The junction had 7 bases not matched to a gene; V was cut back by 6 bases and J by 6 bases. CDR1 and CDR2 (germline): LNHDA, SQIVND (reference sequence). The CDR3 loop reads CASRGTGGDMANVLTF. In DNA form, the CDR3 reads TGTGCCAGTAGAGGGACAGGGGGTGACATGGCCAACGTCCTGACTTTC.

V and J are TRBV6-6 and TRBJ2-3; D is uncertain. Germline V gives CDR1 MNHNY, CDR2 SVGAGI (reference sequence). CDR3 length equals 14 residues. V shed 6 bases and J shed 2 bases, with 12 bases lying between them. CDR3 coding DNA: TGTGCCAGCAGGGCCATGAGGTCCACAGATACGCAGTATTTT. Amino acids: CASRAMRSTDTQYF.

J is TRBJ1-3 and V is TRBV7-8; D gene uncertain. V was clipped by 5 bases and J by 0 bases, with 14 bases between them. CDR1 SGHVS and CDR2 FQNEAQ come from the germline V gene. The CDR3 runs 16 residues. The CDR3 region has the DNA TGTGCCAGCAGCCCTTCGTATTCCTACTCTGGAAACACCATATATTTT. It is translated as CASSPSYSYSGNTIYF.

V and J are TRBV5-4 and TRBJ2-1; unclear D gene. CDR3 length: 16 residues. The V end lost 1 base, the J end lost 4 bases, and 15 bases lay between the germline ends. Germline V gene sequence: CDR1 SGHNT, CDR2 YYREEE (reference sequence). The CDR3 coding sequence is TGTGCCAGCAGCTTGAGTGACCAGAGCCTATACAATGAGCAGTTCTTC. Its translation: CASSLSDQSLYNEQFF.